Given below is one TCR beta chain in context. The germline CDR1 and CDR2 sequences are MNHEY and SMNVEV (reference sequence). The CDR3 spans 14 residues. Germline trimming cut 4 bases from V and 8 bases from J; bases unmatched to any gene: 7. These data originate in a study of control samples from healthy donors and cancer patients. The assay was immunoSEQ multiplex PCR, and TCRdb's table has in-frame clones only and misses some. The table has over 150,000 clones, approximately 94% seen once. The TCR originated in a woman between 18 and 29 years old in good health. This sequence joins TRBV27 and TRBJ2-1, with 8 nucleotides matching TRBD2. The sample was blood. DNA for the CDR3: TGTGCCAGCAGTTCCAGCGGGAGATTCGATGAGCAGTTCTTC. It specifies CASSSSGRFDEQFF.